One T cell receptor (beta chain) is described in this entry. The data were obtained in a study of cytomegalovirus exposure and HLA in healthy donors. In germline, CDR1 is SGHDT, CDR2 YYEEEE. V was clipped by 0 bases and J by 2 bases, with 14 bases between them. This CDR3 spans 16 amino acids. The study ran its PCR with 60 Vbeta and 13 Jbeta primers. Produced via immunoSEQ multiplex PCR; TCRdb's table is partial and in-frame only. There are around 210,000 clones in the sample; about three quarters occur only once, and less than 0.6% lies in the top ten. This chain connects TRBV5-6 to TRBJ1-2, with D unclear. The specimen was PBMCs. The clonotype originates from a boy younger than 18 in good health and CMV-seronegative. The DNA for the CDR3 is TGTGCCAGCAGCTTGGGTCTGGGCGGGCCCAACTATGGCTACACCTTC. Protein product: CASSLGLGGPNYGYTF.